Included here is one T cell receptor beta chain sequence, with context. Its antigen is still unknown. This sample is part of a study of cytomegalovirus exposure and HLA in healthy donors. Study-level points and caveats: A highly shared variant cluster was judged a likely technical artifact. Reported performance of the classifier showed diagnosis of cytomegalovirus status with high specificity and sensitivity.

The CDR3 is 15 amino acids. The germline gives CDR1 MNHEY, CDR2 SVGAGI. V lost 7 bases to trimming and J lost 0 bases, with 10 bases between them. The PCR used 60 Vbeta and 13 Jbeta primers. Clones were sequenced by immunoSEQ multiplex PCR, and TCRdb holds only the in-frame ones, with some missing. The sample shows approximately 140,000 clones, more than 60% of them seen only once. Nominally healthy donors provided the samples, though records likely missed some immune exposures. This TCR was recovered from a woman aged 40 to 49 in good health and CMV-seronegative. The specimen sequenced was PBMCs. This sequence joins TRBV6-5 and TRBJ1-6; D gene uncertain. CDR3 residues: CASKAESSYNSPLHF. The CDR3 nucleotides read TGTGCCAGCAAGGCGGAGAGCTCCTATAATTCACCCCTCCACTTT.